This TCR beta chain comes out of a study of beta chain features in type 1 diabetes (dated by TCRdb to 2016 to 2019). Turning to the overall study: No differences in mean age, gender distribution, total cell number or subset yield were found between patients and healthy donors. Regulatory and stem cell-like memory subsets were obtained from only 8 patients and roughly 8 healthy donors, while naive and central memory subsets were obtained from all 30 or so donors. A total of some 100,000,000 sorted cells were examined across all samples, and a strong correlation was observed between cell number per subset and RNA yield. In the study, recently diagnosed type 1 diabetes patients and matched healthy donors were compared on the TCRB repertoires of their sorted circulating CD4+ T cell subsets.

The entire isolated RNA was reverse transcribed using the High Capacity cDNA Reverse Transcription Kit, and thus expressed TCRB transcripts were sequenced. Deep immunoSEQ sequencing was performed on naive, central memory and regulatory T cell samples, with an average of around 3.4 million total reads per sample. After sorted cells were lysed in RLT buffer, RNA was extracted with DNase-treated RNeasy Micro or Mini kits, with the choice depending on cell number. Each cell subset was processed separately to prevent cross-contamination, with patient and healthy donor samples processed together. Using the immunoSEQ multiplex PCR, TCRB sequences were amplified from cDNA into 87-bp fragments spanning the CDR3 region. Sequencing of the amplicons was done on the Illumina HiSeq platform. For the original study's pipeline: Synthetic template baselines were used to correct PCR bias computationally, reads within Hamming distance 2 were collapsed, and singletons that could not be merged were discarded. By aligning reads against IMGT, V, D and J genes, CDR3 length, and insertions or deletions at six rearrangement sites were assigned. Within each subset, clonotype counts were normalized to sorted cell number, and only after that were true diversity and Gini coefficients computed with the tcR R package. Repertoire sharing was quantified using the overlap coefficient calculated on TCRB nucleotide sequences. TCRdb retrieved this table from immuneACCESS and kept in-frame rearrangements only. Not all clones are present; in checked studies, unresolved V genes account for under half, and no reason is known for the remainder. V and J calls and clone size come straight from that table; D and trimming were deduced from the DNA. The sample table lists some 150,000 clones, under 60% of them with a count of one. The ten biggest clones cover under 0.45% of the sample.

Measured from the cysteine to the phenylalanine, the CDR3 is 18 residues long. Only CDR3 DNA remains: 54 bases, in frame from the first base. At the junction V is shortened by 3 bases and J by 0 bases, with 18 bases in between. CDR1 and CDR2 are drawn from the germline V gene (reference sequence): LNHNV, YYDKDF. Study-wide findings and limitations: At VDJ recombination sites, patients with type 1 diabetes made fewer insertions and deleted more nucleotides, a pattern implying thymic rearrangement abnormalities. Type 1 diabetes patients showed a moderate but significant shortening of TCRB CDR3 length in all four CD4+ subsets. HLA sub-analyses involved small numbers of individuals, so any influence of HLA type on TCRB rearrangement remained unresolved. Naive, central memory and regulatory TCRB repertoires appeared more similar among patients than among healthy donors. Because cDNA was sequenced instead of genomic DNA, activated cells with high expression could be over-represented, although the groups did not differ in activation or CD3 levels. PCR might favor shorter templates, but patient and control samples were amplified and corrected together, so any skew would affect both groups equally.

This clone was found once. This receptor's antigen is unknown. No base quality information exists; no much larger clone differs at one position. Each donor gave one peripheral blood draw, averaging approximately 0.11 L, which was collected into heparinised tubes. A BD FACSAria II was used to sort naive, central memory, regulatory and stem cell-like memory CD4+ T cells with a panel that included CD45RO, CCR7, CD25, CD127, CD95 and CD27. Purity was above 95% for every sorted population. PBMCs were isolated right away by Lymphoprep density gradient centrifugation and were stained directly, without culture. Samples were stained and sorted in pairs, with one healthy donor and one patient per experiment, so that batch effects were minimized.

Sample: Tregs from blood. Interpreted using the paper, the cell subset or site label stands for: regulatory CD4+ T cells. This receptor was taken from a man younger than 35 in good health. The chain joins TRBV15 to TRBJ2-1; the D gene is perhaps TRBD1, from 5 matching bases. CDR3 reads: CATSRLIMRQRSYNEQFF. In nucleotide form, the sequence is TGTGCCACCAGCAGGCTGATAATGAGACAGCGCTCCTACAATGAGCAGTTCTTC.